The 5 T cell receptor beta chains listed next were all sequenced from one sample in a study of neurological immune-mediated disorders. Each CDR3 protein is one row after TCRdb ran MiXCR on the 5' RACE reads. The sample has about 25,000 distinct CDR3 sequences; 3.3% are singletons. The sequenced sample was PBMCs. The receptors were sampled from a woman in her twenties or thirties with multiple sclerosis.

The sample holds a few counts of this clonotype. The chain combines TRBV6-6 with TRBJ2-7, with D tentatively TRBD1 or TRBD2 (5 bases each). The V gene's germline CDR1 is MNHNY and CDR2 SVGAGI (reference sequence). This CDR3 comprises 16 residues. V shed 4 bases and J shed 1 base, with 17 bases lying between them. Written as DNA, the CDR3 is TGTGCCAGCAGTTCTGCCGGGACCATTTTTTCCTACGAGCAGTACTTC. Its translation is CASSSAGTIFSYEQYF.

At least ten counts were recorded for this clonotype. Sequence at one end of the junction differs from germline and may be a read error. The chain is built from TRBV12-3 or TRBV12-4 and TRBJ1-1; D not certain. The CDR3 length is 11 residues. The CDR3: CASSSDRARSF. The CDR3 DNA is TGTGCCAGCAGTTCAGACCGGGCCCGGAGTTTT.

This clonotype was seen ten or more times. This chain uses TRBV27 with TRBJ2-5; TRBD2 agrees at 7 bases. CDR1 is MNHEY, CDR2 SMNVEV, per germline (reference sequence). J gave up 4 bases and V 2 bases, and 1 base lay outside the gene matches. This CDR3 is 13 amino acids long. The CDR3 reads CASSLVAGETQYF. CDR3 DNA: TGTGCCAGCAGTTTAGTAGCGGGAGAGACCCAGTACTTC.

This clonotype was recorded at least ten times. This rearrangement joins TRBV11-2 to TRBJ2-1; D not certain. CDR1 and CDR2 from the germline V gene are SGHAT and FQNNGV. CDR3 size: 15 residues. Trimming stripped 5 bases from V and 3 bases from J, with 14 bases between. For the CDR3, the DNA is TGTGCCAGCAGCCCGGACGGAACTTTCTACAATGAGCAGTTCTTC. Protein product: CASSPDGTFYNEQFF. Variable domain in full (rest from reference TRBV11-2 and TRBJ2-1): EAGVAQSPRYKIIEKRQSVAFWCNPISGHATLYWYQQILGQGPKLLIQFQNNGVVDDSQLPKDRFSAERLKGVDSTLKIQPAKLEDSAVYLCASSPDGTFYNEQFFGPGTRLTVL.

This clonotype was seen at least ten times. The gene calls are TRBV9 and TRBJ1-2; 8 bases fit TRBD1. The CDR3 contains 13 residues. Trimming at V came to 7 bases and at J to 1 base, leaving 3 bases not matched to a gene. Germline V gives CDR1 SGDLS, CDR2 YYNGEE. The CDR3 spells CASGDRSNYGYTF. CDR3 nucleotides: TGTGCCAGCGGGGACAGGAGTAACTATGGCTACACCTTC.